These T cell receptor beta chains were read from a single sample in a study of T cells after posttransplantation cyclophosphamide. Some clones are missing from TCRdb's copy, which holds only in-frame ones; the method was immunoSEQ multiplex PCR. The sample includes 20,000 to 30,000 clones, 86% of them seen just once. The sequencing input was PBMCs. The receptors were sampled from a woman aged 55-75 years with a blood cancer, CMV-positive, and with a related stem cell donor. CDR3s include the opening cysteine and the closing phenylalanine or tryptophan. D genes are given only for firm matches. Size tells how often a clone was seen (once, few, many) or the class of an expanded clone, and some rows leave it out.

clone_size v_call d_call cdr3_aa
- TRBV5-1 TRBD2 CASSTQTSGRNEQFF
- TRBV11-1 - CASSSETVMNTEAFF
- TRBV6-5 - CASRRDSYNEQFF
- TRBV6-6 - CASSPRVMDSYEQYF
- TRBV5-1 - CASSLSLNQETQYF
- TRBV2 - CASRSRVFLMEYF
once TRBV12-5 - CASASTAAGNQPQHF
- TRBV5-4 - CASGQDRTVGEQYF
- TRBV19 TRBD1 CASSMDRAGNNEQFF
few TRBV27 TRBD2 CASSSGLAGGVHEQYF
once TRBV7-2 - CASSRQPTNEKLFF
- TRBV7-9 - CASSLRAGVDTQYF
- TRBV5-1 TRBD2 CASSLVGLAYEQYF
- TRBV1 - CTSSQDHSFASGKCDEQYF
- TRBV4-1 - CASSRQFGQSSYNEQFF
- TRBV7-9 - CASSLVGSGTRYF
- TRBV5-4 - CASRTNLDREAFF
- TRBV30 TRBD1 CAWSTRDRNYGYTF
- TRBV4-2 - CASSQSREGNQPQHF
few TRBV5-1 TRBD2 CASSLGLAGSGSDTQYF
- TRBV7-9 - CASSSEGKEQFF
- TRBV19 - CASSMIPGNTEAFF
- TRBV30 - CALPQGNYGYTF
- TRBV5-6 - CASSLQSVEQFF
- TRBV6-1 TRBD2 CASSERTFSGRAWETQYF
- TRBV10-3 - CAILGGGGAGELFF
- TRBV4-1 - CASSQTVVRGNTEAFF
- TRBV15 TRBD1 CATSRDKGAAGGYTF
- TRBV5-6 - CASSFQLAYEQYF
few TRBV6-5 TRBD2 CASSYTLAGENEQYF
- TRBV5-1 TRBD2 CASSVLGLVGETQYF
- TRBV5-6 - CASSAGIEQYF
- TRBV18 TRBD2 CASSPPAGSDYEQYF
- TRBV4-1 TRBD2 CASSRMGLAGVHEQYF
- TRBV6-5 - CASIGTRGNGYTF
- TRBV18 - CASSSLGAVYEQYF
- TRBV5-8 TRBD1 CASSPNPARGLYEQYF
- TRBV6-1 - CASKLGGPNTEAFF
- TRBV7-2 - CASSFRISDEQFF
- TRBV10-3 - CAPSSDKYNEQFF
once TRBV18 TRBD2 CASSPGTTYEQYF
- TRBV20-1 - CSASVYNEQFF
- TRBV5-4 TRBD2 CASSPPSGGAKNIQYF
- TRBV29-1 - CSVEERLSGSAYEQYF
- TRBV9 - CASSVAGNTEAFF
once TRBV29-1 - CSVEGGRGSDEQYF
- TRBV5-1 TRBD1 CASSLVQGYGYTF
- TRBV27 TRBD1 CASRTGTGSWEQYF